This record concerns one T cell receptor beta chain sequence. The source of the sample is a study of blood T cell repertoires in COVID-19. Data came from immunoSEQ multiplex PCR; TCRdb stores just in-frame clones and leaves some out. The sample has about 290,000 clones; around 90% are singletons. Germline V lookup: CDR1 MNHNS, CDR2 SASEGT. The CDR3 spans 17 residues. The V gene lost 1 base and the J gene lost 0 bases, with 10 bases spanning the gap. Donors in Cohort 3 counted as recovered after two negative PCRs, clearance, or symptom resolution. The sequence was obtained from a woman aged 40 to 50 who had recovered from COVID-19. Sequenced sample: PBMCs or T cells enriched from blood (not recorded which). The rearrangement joins TRBV6-1 to TRBJ1-6, with D unclear. CDR3 nucleotide sequence: TGTGCCAGCAGTGAAGAGTGGCCAGGCTCCTATAATTCACCCCTCCACTTT. It yields the protein CASSEEWPGSYNSPLHF.